The clone carrying this TCR beta chain appeared a single time. The target antigen is unknown. The donors were adults (healthy and HIV-negative) with no recent acute infections or vaccinations. Partitioning of CD4+ cells yielded a CD45RA+ naive subset and a CD45RA-negative memory subset. V gave up 2 bases and J gave up 0 bases, with 14 bases separating them. This CDR3 has 18 amino acids. Germline V lookup: CDR1 SGHTA, CDR2 FQGTGA. Data came from immunoSEQ multiplex PCR; TCRdb stores just in-frame clones and leaves some out. The sample yields about a million clones, about 80% seen once. The sample comes from a study of shared clonotypes between healthy human individuals. Overall study findings and caveats: Even with large depth, rarefaction showed that sorted-subset sequencing was incomplete. It was expected that sequencing depth would affect clonotype sharing among donors.

The sequence derives from a man aged 18 to 30 in good health. Some clones in this sample may be carry-over from other donors' samples. Material: memory CD4+ T cells from PBMCs. Indicated subset: CD45RA-negative fraction. The chain joins TRBV7-3 to TRBJ2-6, with a possible D match to TRBD1 (5 bases). The DNA of the CDR3 is TGTGCCAGCAGCTTACAGGGTCCCGTAGTCTCTGGGGCCAACGTCCTGACTTTC. Residues: CASSLQGPVVSGANVLTF.